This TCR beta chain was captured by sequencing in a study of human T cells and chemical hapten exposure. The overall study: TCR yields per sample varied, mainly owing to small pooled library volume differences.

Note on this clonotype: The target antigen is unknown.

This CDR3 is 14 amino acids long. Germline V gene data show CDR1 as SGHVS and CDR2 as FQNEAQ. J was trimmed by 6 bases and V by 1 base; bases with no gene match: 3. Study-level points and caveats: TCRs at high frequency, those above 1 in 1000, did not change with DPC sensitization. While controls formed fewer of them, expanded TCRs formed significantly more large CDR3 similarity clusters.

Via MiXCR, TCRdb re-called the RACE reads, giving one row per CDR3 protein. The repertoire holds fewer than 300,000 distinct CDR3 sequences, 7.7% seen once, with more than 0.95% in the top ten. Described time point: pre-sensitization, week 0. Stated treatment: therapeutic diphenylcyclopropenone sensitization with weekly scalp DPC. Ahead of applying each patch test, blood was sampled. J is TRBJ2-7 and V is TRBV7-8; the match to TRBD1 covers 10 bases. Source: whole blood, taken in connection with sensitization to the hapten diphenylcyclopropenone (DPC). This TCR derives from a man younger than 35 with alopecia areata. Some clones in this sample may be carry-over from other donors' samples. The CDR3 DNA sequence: TGTGCCAGCAGCTTAGGAGACAGGGGGCCCGAGCAGTACTTC. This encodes CASSLGDRGPEQYF. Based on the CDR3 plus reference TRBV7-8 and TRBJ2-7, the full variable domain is GAGVSQSPRYKVAKRGQDVALRCDPISGHVSLFWYQQALGQGPEFLTYFQNEAQLDKSGLPSDRFFAERPEGSVSTLKIQRTQQEDSAVYLCASSLGDRGPEQYFGPGTRLTVT.